The rows below give T cell receptor beta chains drawn from one sample of a study of cytomegalovirus exposure and HLA in healthy donors. Produced via immunoSEQ multiplex PCR; TCRdb's table is partial and in-frame only. The sample yields 100,000 to 140,000 clones, roughly 70% seen once. Sequenced sample: PBMCs. These TCRs come from a woman aged 35 to 49 in good health and CMV-seropositive. CDR3s leave out the opening cysteine and the closing phenylalanine or tryptophan. The D gene is left open where the match is weak.

V gene	J gene	D gene	CDR3 protein
TRBV7-9	TRBJ2-7	TRBD1	ASADRGHEQY
TRBV6-5	TRBJ1-4	TRBD1	ASSSRGLVDEKLF
TRBV7-2	TRBJ1-2	NA	ASSPARHYGYT
TRBV5-4	TRBJ2-1	TRBD1	ASSEDRGDEQF
TRBV30	TRBJ1-2	TRBD1	AWNSGQGAFGYT
TRBV6-5	TRBJ1-2	NA	ASSSAGNYGYT
TRBV25-1	TRBJ1-1	TRBD1	ASAGTVDTEAF
TRBV7-3	TRBJ2-7	TRBD1	ASSLDRSYEQY
TRBV4-1	TRBJ1-2	NA	ASSQGEVDYGYT
TRBV6-5	TRBJ1-5	NA	APGAGIRQPQH
TRBV29-1	TRBJ1-5	NA	SVETGPGQPQH
TRBV11-3	TRBJ2-7	TRBD1	ASSETGGSGEQY
TRBV25-1	TRBJ1-6	TRBD1	ASSEYARGVNSPLH
TRBV30	NA	NA	AWSVAHEQY
TRBV7-9	TRBJ2-1	NA	ASSLNGLGGDEQF
TRBV6-5	TRBJ1-2	NA	ASSYTSGYNYGYT
TRBV7-7	TRBJ2-5	TRBD1	ASSSSTGTGGLY
TRBV12-5	TRBJ1-4	NA	ASGPWVGANEKLF
TRBV11-1	TRBJ1-1	TRBD1	ASRPGQGLNTEAF
TRBV11-2	TRBJ1-6	TRBD1	ASTYRGENSPLH
TRBV18	TRBJ1-1	NA	ASSIKGGNTEAF
TRBV4-1	TRBJ1-4	NA	ASSLSTTSNEKLF
TRBV6-1	TRBJ2-5	TRBD1	ASSEAGTGRETQY
TRBV7-2	TRBJ2-5	NA	ASSPARGTQY
TRBV2	TRBJ2-3	NA	ASSPGTTSTDTQY
TRBV19	TRBJ1-5	NA	ASSVSRQPQH
TRBV4-1	TRBJ1-1	TRBD1	ASSQLDRGTEAF
TRBV2	TRBJ1-1	NA	ASSEEQTGNTEAF
TRBV15	TRBJ2-1	TRBD2	ATSRARWGGTYNEQF
TRBV5-6	TRBJ1-4	NA	ASSLAGERANEKLF
TRBV5-4	TRBJ2-6	NA	ASSLAVGASGANVLT
TRBV11-2	TRBJ2-1	NA	ASSSRVGIIYNEQF